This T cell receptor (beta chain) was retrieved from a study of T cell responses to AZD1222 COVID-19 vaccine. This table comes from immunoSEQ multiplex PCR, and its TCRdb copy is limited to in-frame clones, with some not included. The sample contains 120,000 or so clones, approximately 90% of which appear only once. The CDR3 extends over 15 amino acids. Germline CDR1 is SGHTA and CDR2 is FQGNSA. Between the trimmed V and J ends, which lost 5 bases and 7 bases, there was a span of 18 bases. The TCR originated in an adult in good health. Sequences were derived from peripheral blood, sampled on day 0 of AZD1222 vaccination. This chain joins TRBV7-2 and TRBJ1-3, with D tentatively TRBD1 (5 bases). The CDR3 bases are TGTGCCAGCAGCCCGGAGCGGGGGGAGTGGAACACCATATATTTT. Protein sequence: CASSPERGEWNTIYF.